The 20 T cell receptor beta chains given below trace back to one sample, sequenced in a study of T cells in Graves' hyperthyroidism and ophthalmopathy. The CDR3 regions of TCR beta were amplified from RNA transcripts. A set of HTBI primers served as the primers for a first-round RT-PCR of the TCR CDR3. TCRdb analysed the multiplex PCR reads with MiXCR anew, one entry per CDR3 protein. The sample shows 250,000 or so distinct CDR3 sequences, 12% to 15% of them seen only once. Sequencing input: blood. The receptors come from a woman in her 50s with Graves' hyperthyroidism that later progressed to Graves' ophthalmopathy.

This clonotype was seen many times. The chain joins TRBV12-3 or TRBV12-4 to TRBJ1-1; tentatively, D is TRBD1 (5 bases). The CDR3 is made up of 14 amino acids. V lost 5 bases, J lost 6 bases, and 16 bases lay in between. Written as DNA, the CDR3 is TGTGCCAGCAGTCTACAGGTTATGGGCCCTGAAGCTTTCTTT. This translates into CASSLQVMGPEAFF.

This clonotype was seen ten or more times. The chain joins TRBV18 to TRBJ2-1; 8 bases fit TRBD2. Germline CDR1 and CDR2: KGHSH and LQKENI. CDR3 size: 15 residues. Trimming at V came to 4 bases and at J to 6 bases, leaving 8 bases not matched to a gene. CDR3 sequence reads: CASSQFGLAANEQFF. The CDR3 DNA sequence: TGTGCCAGCTCACAATTCGGACTAGCAGCCAATGAGCAGTTCTTC.

In this sample, this clonotype turned up many times. V usage is TRBV2 and J usage is TRBJ2-7; TRBD1 agrees at 7 bases. Per the germline V gene, CDR1 is SNHLY and CDR2 is FYNNEI. Trimming at V came to 6 bases and at J to 2 bases, leaving 4 bases not matched to a gene. CDR3 length: 13 amino acids. As DNA, the CDR3 is TGTGCCAGCAGGAAGGGGACAGCCTACGAGCAGTACTTC. Protein product: CASRKGTAYEQYF. Together with reference TRBV2 and TRBJ2-7, the CDR3 gives the full variable domain: EPEVTQTPSHQVTQMGQEVILRCVPISNHLYFYWYRQILGQKVEFLVSFYNNEISEKSEIFDDQFSVERPDGSNFTLKIRSTKLEDSAMYFCASRKGTAYEQYFGPGTRLTVT.

With regard to this clonotype: The junction departs from germline at one end; a sequencing error may be responsible. The rearrangement links TRBV18 to TRBJ1-3; no definite D call. Germline CDR1 and CDR2: KGHSH and LQKENI. The CDR3 consists of 15 residues. CDR3 sequence reads: CASSSTAPSGSTIYF. For the CDR3, the DNA is TGTGCCAGCTCGTCCACCGCTCCTTCTGGAAGCACCATATATTTT. The full variable domain, rest sourced from reference TRBV18 and TRBJ1-3, is NAGVMQNPRHLVRRRGQEARLRCSPMKGHSHVYWYRQLPEEGLKFMVYLQKENIIDESGMPKERFSAEFPKEGPSILRIQQVVRGDSAAYFCASSSTAPSGSTIYFGEGSWLTVV.

This clonotype was recorded at least ten times. This sequence joins TRBV28 and TRBJ1-5; 9 nucleotides match TRBD1. V lost 6 bases, J lost 6 bases, and 6 bases stayed unmatched. CDR1 is MDHEN, CDR2 SYDVKM, per germline. CDR3 length: 14 residues. The DNA of the CDR3 is TGTGCCAGCAGGGCGACAGGGGGAAGTCAGCCCCAGCATTTT. Its translation is CASRATGGSQPQHF. Full variable domain (remainder filled in from reference TRBV28 and TRBJ1-5): DVKVTQSSRYLVKRTGEKVFLECVQDMDHENMFWYRQDPGLGLRLIYFSYDVKMKEKGDIPEGYSVSREKKERFSLILESASTNQTSMYLCASRATGGSQPQHFGDGTRLSIL.

This clonotype was seen a handful of times. This chain joins TRBV27 and TRBJ1-5; D may be TRBD1 (5 bases). Deletions cut 2 bases from V and 11 bases from J, with 10 bases between. Germline lookup yields CDR1 MNHEY and CDR2 SMNVEV (reference sequence). This CDR3 contains 12 residues. The CDR3 protein is CASSLKGESQHF. CDR3 DNA: TGTGCCAGCAGTTTAAAAGGGGAGTCCCAGCATTTT.

Note on this clonotype: Just one base apart from a much larger clone, this may be a read error. The chain is built from TRBV30 and TRBJ2-3, with a weak D call TRBD1 (5 bases). There are 13 residues in the CDR3. CDR1 and CDR2 (germline): GTSNPN, SVGIG (reference sequence). V was pared by 4 bases and J by 3 bases, with 11 bases between. CDR3 sequence (DNA): TGTGCCTGGAACAAGGGGTCAACAGATACGCAGTATTTT. Amino acid sequence: CAWNKGSTDTQYF.

In the case of this clonotype: A much larger clone lies a single base off, so this may be a read error. The chain has TRBV28 and TRBJ1-2; the D is unclear. Germline lookup yields CDR1 MDHEN and CDR2 SYDVKM. CDR3 length equals 12 residues. CDR3 amino acids: CASSPIGSGYAF. For the CDR3, the DNA is TGTGCCAGCAGCCCCATAGGGTCCGGCTACGCCTTC.

This clonotype has ten or more counts. The junction differs from germline at one of its ends, possibly a read error. V usage is TRBV7-7 and J usage is TRBJ2-1, with 8 bases lining up with TRBD2. The CDR3 is 17 amino acids. Germline V CDR1 and CDR2: SSHAT, FNYEAQ (reference sequence). CDR3: CASSFAAGTRGLNEQFF. The CDR3 coding sequence is TGTGCTAGCAGCTTTGCCGCCGGGACTAGAGGTCTCAATGAGCAGTTCTTC.

V and J are TRBV19 and TRBJ1-2; no firm D call. The length of the CDR3 is 14 residues. The germline gives CDR1 LNHDA, CDR2 SQIVND (reference sequence). Trimming removed 3 bases at V and 6 bases at J, with 14 bases between. CDR3 sequence (DNA): TGTGCCAGTAGTATCGCTCTACGATATAATGGCTACACCTTC. This translates into CASSIALRYNGYTF.

The chain uses TRBV2 and TRBJ2-4, with 8 bases that match TRBD1. The V gene's germline CDR1 is SNHLY and CDR2 FYNNEI. The CDR3 totals 13 residues. CDR3 sequence (DNA): TGTGCGTCAAGGCAGGGGGCAGGAAACATTCAGTACTTC. It encodes CASRQGAGNIQYF.

This clonotype was picked up a small number of times. The chain joins TRBV28 to TRBJ1-1, with 8 positions matching TRBD1. V shed 5 bases, J shed 6 bases, and the junction held 11 bases outside the gene matches. The CDR3 sequence is 15 residues long. Germline values: CDR1 MDHEN, CDR2 SYDVKM. The CDR3 region is CASSAAGQDFAEAFF. The CDR3 DNA reads as TGTGCCAGCAGTGCCGCGGGACAGGATTTCGCTGAAGCTTTCTTT.

The gene calls are TRBV19 and TRBJ2-2; TRBD2 matches 8 bases. This CDR3 has 15 residues. Losses at the gene ends were 4 bases for V and 4 bases for J; bases not matched to a gene: 5. CDR1 is LNHDA, CDR2 SQIVND, per germline (reference sequence). DNA of the CDR3: TGTGCCAGTAGTAATGTAGCGGGAATCACCGGGGAGCTGTTTTTT. Residues: CASSNVAGITGELFF. The entire variable domain, with the rest obtained from reference TRBV19 and TRBJ2-2, is as follows: DGGITQSPKYLFRKEGQNVTLSCEQNLNHDAMYWYRQDPGQGLRLIYYSQIVNDFQKGDIAEGYSVSREKKESFPLTVTSAQKNPTAFYLCASSNVAGITGELFFGEGSRLTVL.

This clonotype has ten or more counts. The chain uses TRBV20-1 and TRBJ1-1; TRBD1 is a possible D gene (5 bases). The CDR3 spans 14 residues. Looked up from germline, CDR1 is DFQATT and CDR2 is SNEGSKA (reference sequence). The V gene lost 4 bases and the J gene lost 0 bases, with 12 bases spanning the gap. The CDR3 protein is CSATREGLNTEAFF. CDR3 bases: TGCAGTGCTACCCGGGAGGGGCTGAACACTGAAGCTTTCTTT.

The rearrangement uses TRBV2 and TRBJ1-5; D is unresolved. Trimming cost V 6 bases and J 4 bases, with 10 bases left between them. Germline lookup yields CDR1 SNHLY and CDR2 FYNNEI. The CDR3 consists of 13 residues. CDR3 loop: CASRLDGNQPQHF. The CDR3 coding sequence is TGTGCCAGCAGGCTGGACGGAAATCAGCCCCAGCATTTT.

This clonotype was seen ten or more times. This sequence joins TRBV20-1 and TRBJ1-1; D remains ambiguous. The CDR3 extends over 13 amino acids. The germline V gene has CDR1 DFQATT and CDR2 SNEGSKA (reference sequence). Deletions cut 7 bases from V and 0 bases from J, with 12 bases between. CDR3 nucleotides: TGCAGTGTCGCGGACGGTGTGAACACTGAAGCTTTCTTT. Its protein product is CSVADGVNTEAFF.

This clonotype was detected only once. This chain connects TRBV12-3 or TRBV12-4 to TRBJ1-4; no reliable D call. The length of the CDR3 is 15 residues. Trimming shortened V by 5 bases and J by 5 bases, and 15 bases separated the two germline ends. CDR3 coding DNA: TGTGCCAGCAGTCTCCGCAGGCCAAGGAATGAAAAACTGTTTTTT. Translation gives CASSLRRPRNEKLFF.

This clonotype was observed at least ten times. The rearrangement links TRBV12-3 or TRBV12-4 to TRBJ1-6, with TRBD1 as a possible D gene (5 bases). Trimming cost V 5 bases and J 5 bases, with 13 bases left between them. The CDR3 runs to 15 residues. CDR3 sequence reads: CASSPRDGDNSPLHF. CDR3 sequence (DNA): TGTGCCAGCAGTCCCCGGGACGGAGATAATTCACCCCTCCACTTT.

This clonotype was counted at least ten times. The chain is built from TRBV12-3 or TRBV12-4 and TRBJ1-1; D is unresolved. The CDR3 is 13 amino acids. V gave up 5 bases and J gave up 6 bases, with 13 bases separating them. In DNA, the CDR3 is TGTGCCAGCAGTCCGAATAGCCTGGCTGAAGCTTTCTTT. This encodes CASSPNSLAEAFF.

Many counts were recorded for this clonotype. The junction departs from germline at one end; a sequencing error may be responsible. The chain links TRBV5-1 to TRBJ2-5; 7 bases match TRBD2. The CDR3 covers 14 residues. Germline CDR1 SGHRS, CDR2 YFSETQ. In DNA, the CDR3 is TGTGCCAGCAGCTTGGGCGGGAGTCAAGAGACCCAGTACTTC. Residues: CASSLGGSQETQYF. The full variable domain, rest sourced from reference TRBV5-1 and TRBJ2-5, is KAGVTQTPRYLIKTRGQQVTLSCSPISGHRSVSWYQQTPGQGLQFLFEYFSETQRNKGNFPGRFSGRQFSNSRSEMNVSTLELGDSALYLCASSLGGSQETQYFGPGTRLLVL.